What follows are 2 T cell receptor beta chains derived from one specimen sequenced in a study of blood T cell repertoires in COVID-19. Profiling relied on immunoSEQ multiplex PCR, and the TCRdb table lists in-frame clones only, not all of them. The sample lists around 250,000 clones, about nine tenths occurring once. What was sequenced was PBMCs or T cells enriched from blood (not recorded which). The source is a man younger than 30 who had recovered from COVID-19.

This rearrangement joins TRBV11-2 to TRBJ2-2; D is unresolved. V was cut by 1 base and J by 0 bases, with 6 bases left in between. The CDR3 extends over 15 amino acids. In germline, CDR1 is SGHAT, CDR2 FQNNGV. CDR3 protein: CASSLGATNTGELFF. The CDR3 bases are TGTGCCAGCAGCTTAGGGGCAACGAACACCGGGGAGCTGTTTTTT.

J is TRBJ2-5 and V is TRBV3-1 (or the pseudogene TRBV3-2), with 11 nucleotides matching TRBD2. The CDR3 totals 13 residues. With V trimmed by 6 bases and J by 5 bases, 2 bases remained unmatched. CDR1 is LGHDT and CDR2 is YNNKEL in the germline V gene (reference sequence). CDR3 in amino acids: CASRGLAEETQYF. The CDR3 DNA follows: TGTGCCAGCAGGGGACTAGCGGAGGAGACCCAGTACTTC.